A single sample gave rise to the 11 T cell receptor beta chains below, sequenced in a study of vaccination and CD4 T cells after COVID-19. Treatment reported: roughly 10-day PBMC culture with coronavirus spike peptide pools or control peptides (ViraFEST assay). The Oncomine TCR Beta short-read assay was applied to DNA of cultured CD4+ T cells. One entry per CDR3 protein, called by TCRdb with MiXCR from the PCR reads. The repertoire includes about 15,000 distinct CDR3 sequences, roughly a third of them detected once, and roughly 34% sits in the top ten. For these receptors, no antigen is known. Sample: cultured CD4+ T cells from blood. All receptors derive from a human donor with COVID-19.

The chain employs TRBV29-1 and TRBJ1-2; D possibly corresponds to TRBD1 (5 bases). Trimming cost V 5 bases and J 6 bases, with 13 bases left between them. This CDR3 is 12 amino acids long. Germline CDR1 is SQVTM and CDR2 is ANQGSEA. CDR3 protein: CSVSGLRDGYTF. CDR3 in DNA: TGCAGCGTTTCAGGGCTTCGGGATGGCTACACCTTC.

CDR3 DNA: TGTGCCACCAGTGCAACGAACACCGGGGAGCTGTTTTTT. It codes for CATSATNTGELFF. The chain recombines TRBV24-1 with TRBJ2-2, with unresolved D. The CDR3 has 13 amino acids. The germline V and J ends were trimmed by 5 bases and 0 bases, with 3 bases remaining between them. Per the germline V gene, CDR1 is KGHDR and CDR2 is SFDVKD.

This clonotype came up a few times. This rearrangement joins TRBV11-2 to TRBJ2-2; perhaps TRBD2 as D (6 bases). The germline gives CDR1 SGHAT, CDR2 FQNNGV. V was clipped by 1 base and J by 2 bases, with 11 bases between them. The CDR3 length is 16 residues. As DNA, the CDR3 is TGTGCCAGCAGCTTAGTGCGGGGAGTCAACACCGGGGAGCTGTTTTTT. It codes for CASSLVRGVNTGELFF. The complete variable domain, with remaining parts taken from reference TRBV11-2 and TRBJ2-2, reads EAGVAQSPRYKIIEKRQSVAFWCNPISGHATLYWYQQILGQGPKLLIQFQNNGVVDDSQLPKDRFSAERLKGVDSTLKIQPAKLEDSAVYLCASSLVRGVNTGELFFGEGSRLTVL.

The chain joins TRBV21-1 to TRBJ1-2; the table's TRBD1 call for D was not verified on the DNA. TRBV21-1 is a listed pseudogene. The CDR3 totals 14 residues. The CDR3 sequence: CASSKVGQSYGYTF. For the CDR3, the DNA is TGTGCCAGCAGCAAAGTAGGACAGAGCTATGGCTACACCTTC.

This clonotype was recorded a few times. This chain joins TRBV5-4 and TRBJ1-6; the D is unclear. Per the germline V gene, CDR1 is SGHNT and CDR2 is YYREEE (reference sequence). The CDR3 is made up of 15 amino acids. V shed 4 bases and J shed 0 bases, with 8 bases lying between them. The CDR3 region is CASSPTSSYNSPLHF. CDR3 coding DNA: TGTGCCAGCAGCCCCACCAGCTCCTATAATTCACCCCTCCACTTT.

The sample holds a few counts of this clonotype. The J gene is TRBJ2-3, the V gene TRBV2; 9 bases map to TRBD1. Trimming removed 6 bases from V and 0 bases from J; junction bases left unmatched: 4. Germline CDR1 SNHLY, CDR2 FYNNEI. CDR3 size: 15 residues. CDR3 loop: CASSSDRGSTDTQYF. The DNA of the CDR3 is TGTGCCAGCAGCTCGGACAGGGGAAGCACAGATACGCAGTATTTT.

A few counts support this clonotype. Here the CDR3 reads CASSYYRGRVRGEAFF. In nucleotides, the CDR3 is TGTGCCAGCAGTTACTACAGGGGCCGGGTGCGTGGTGAAGCTTTCTTT. This chain links TRBV6-5 with TRBJ1-1, with 7 positions matching TRBD1. The germline V gene has CDR1 MNHEY and CDR2 SVGAGI. The CDR3 runs to 16 residues. Unmatched junction bases numbered 12, after V lost 1 base and J lost 7 bases.

The V and J genes are TRBV7-9 and TRBJ1-2; D may be TRBD1 (5 bases). Germline CDR1 and CDR2: SEHNR and FQNEAQ (reference sequence). V was cut by 1 base and J by 4 bases, with 7 bases left in between. The CDR3 extends over 13 amino acids. The CDR3 reads CASSLGQTYGYTF. The DNA of the CDR3 is TGTGCCAGCAGCTTAGGACAGACCTATGGCTACACCTTC.

As concerns this clonotype: Germline is not matched at one junction end, which may reflect a read error. The chain is built from TRBV11-2 and TRBJ2-7, with 7 bases identical to TRBD1. The CDR3 is made up of 10 amino acids. The germline CDR1 and CDR2 sequences are SGHAT and FQNNGV. CDR3 residues: CASSLGDRVF. The CDR3 DNA follows: TGTGCCAGCAGCTTGGGAGACAGGGTCTTC.

This clonotype has a handful of counts. The rearrangement links TRBV6-1 to TRBJ1-1, with D unclear. With 5 bases removed from V and 0 bases from J, the gap between germline ends came to 13 bases. Germline values: CDR1 MNHNS, CDR2 SASEGT. CDR3 length: 15 amino acids. CDR3 DNA: TGTGCCAGCAGTCCTGAAACGCGGATGAACACTGAAGCTTTCTTT. This encodes CASSPETRMNTEAFF.

This clonotype was found once. The chain carries TRBV7-9 and TRBJ2-7; 7 bases are a match to TRBD1. Germline-derived CDR1 and CDR2 are SEHNR and FQNEAQ (reference sequence). The CDR3 sequence is 14 residues long. V lost 5 bases to trimming and J lost 12 bases; unmatched junction nucleotides: 16. This CDR3 is CASSPRDSPPSRYF. CDR3 nucleotides: TGTGCCAGCAGCCCCCGGGACAGCCCCCCCTCCCGGTACTTC.